One and the same sample provided the 26 T cell receptor beta chains below, sequenced in a study of somatic mutations in cytotoxic T cells in rheumatoid arthritis. Repertoires were generated with immunoSEQ multiplex PCR, while TCRdb's copy carries only in-frame clones and drops some. The sample includes about 970 clones, approximately 80% of them seen just once. What was sequenced was CD8+ T cells sorted from blood. The origin of the receptors is a woman in her sixties or seventies with rheumatoid arthritis.

The V call is TRBV7-9, the J call TRBJ2-3, with 10 bases lining up with TRBD1. The V and J ends lost 5 bases and 0 bases, in that order; junction bases with no gene match: 5. The CDR3 spans 16 residues. CDR1 SEHNR and CDR2 FQNEAQ come from the germline V gene (reference sequence). The DNA for the CDR3 is TGTGCCAGCAGCCCCCGGGACAGGGGAAGCACAGATACGCAGTATTTT. Amino acids: CASSPRDRGSTDTQYF.

This chain connects TRBV28 to TRBJ2-2; tentatively, D is TRBD1 (5 bases). The CDR3 is made up of 13 amino acids. The ends were cut back, 3 bases at V and 7 bases at J, with 9 bases in the middle. Germline V lookup: CDR1 MDHEN, CDR2 SYDVKM. As DNA, the CDR3 is TGTGCCAGCAGTTTCCAGGGTGGCGGGGAGCTGTTTTTT. This translates into CASSFQGGGELFF.

The V gene is TRBV19, the J gene TRBJ2-1, with 7 bases aligning to TRBD1. The V gene end was trimmed by 11 bases and the J gene end by 4 bases; junction bases not matched to a gene: 2. Germline lookup yields CDR1 LNHDA and CDR2 SQIVND (reference sequence). This CDR3 region has 11 residues. DNA of the CDR3: TGTGCCGTGGGACAGTACAATGAGCAGTTCTTC. Translated: CAVGQYNEQFF.

This clone was detected a few times. The V call is TRBV6-1, the J call TRBJ1-6; D might be TRBD1 (5 bases). The length of the CDR3 is 14 residues. Germline values: CDR1 MNHNS, CDR2 SASEGT. Trimming took 7 bases from V and 5 from J, leaving 12 bases between them. The CDR3 loop is CASTQGFDNSPLHF. For the CDR3, the DNA is TGTGCCAGCACCCAGGGTTTTGATAATTCACCCCTCCACTTT.

The rearrangement joins TRBV27 to TRBJ2-3, with 9 bases aligning to TRBD2. The germline CDR1 and CDR2 sequences are MNHEY and SMNVEV (reference sequence). With 3 bases clipped from V and 4 bases from J, the junction kept 11 bases outside the gene matches. This CDR3 contains 17 residues. CDR3 amino acids: CASSFTVMGGGADTQYF. CDR3 in DNA: TGTGCCAGCAGTTTTACCGTTATGGGCGGGGGGGCAGATACGCAGTATTTT.

The chain's CDR3 is CASSLRQFEAFF. The CDR3 DNA reads as TGTGCCAGCAGTTTACGACAGTTTGAAGCTTTCTTT. This chain uses TRBV6-1 with TRBJ1-1; D may be TRBD1 (5 bases). The length of the CDR3 is 12 residues. Germline-derived CDR1 and CDR2 are MNHNS and SASEGT. V lost 5 bases, J lost 7 bases, and 11 bases lay in between.

This chain connects TRBV5-1 to TRBJ1-1; a weak D match, TRBD1 (5 bases). Trimming took 4 bases from V and 5 from J, leaving 18 bases between them. CDR3 length: 15 residues. Germline-derived CDR1 and CDR2 are SGHRS and YFSETQ. CDR3 nucleotides: TGCGCCAGCAGCGCGGGGGGGGTGGGGCAAACTGAAGCTTTCTTT. Its translation is CASSAGGVGQTEAFF. Supplemented by reference TRBV5-1 and TRBJ1-1, the full variable domain reads KAGVTQTPRYLIKTRGQQVTLSCSPISGHRSVSWYQQTPGQGLQFLFEYFSETQRNKGNFPGRFSGRQFSNSRSEMNVSTLELGDSALYLCASSAGGVGQTEAFFGQGTRLTVV.

The genes are TRBV5-3 and TRBJ1-5; 7 nucleotides align to TRBD1. Being an ORF, TRBV5-3 has a function that is uncertain. The CDR3 is made up of 17 amino acids. V was pared by 2 bases and J by 5 bases, with 13 bases of the junction left unmatched. CDR3 sequence (DNA): TGTGCCAGAAGCTTTTGGGTCAGGGGGGATAGGGATCAGCCCCAGCATTTT. Amino acids: CARSFWVRGDRDQPQHF.

The V call is TRBV5-1, the J call TRBJ2-3, with TRBD1 matching over 9 bases. The CDR3 runs to 14 residues. CDR1 and CDR2 (germline): SGHRS, YFSETQ. Losses at the gene ends were 7 bases for V and 4 bases for J; bases not matched to a gene: 7. The CDR3: CASRTGQGADTQYF. The DNA of the CDR3 is TGCGCCAGCCGGACGGGACAGGGAGCAGATACGCAGTATTTT.

The chain links TRBV4-2 to TRBJ2-3; 11 bases align to TRBD2. This CDR3 comprises 15 residues. J was trimmed by 5 bases and V by 0 bases; bases with no gene match: 1. The germline CDR1 and CDR2 sequences are LGHNA and YNFKEQ. CDR3 bases: TGTGCCAGCAGCCAAGATCTAGCGGGGGGAGATACGCAGTATTTT. Protein: CASSQDLAGGDTQYF.

This clone was observed a handful of times. V is TRBV7-9 and J is TRBJ1-3; D not certain. The germline V gene encodes CDR1 SEHNR and CDR2 FQNEAQ (reference sequence). V lost 1 base and J 0 bases, leaving 7 bases between the germline ends. The CDR3 length is 15 residues. The CDR3 region has the DNA TGTGCCAGCAGCTTAGTTCAGGTCTCTGGAAACACCATATATTTT. This sequence encodes CASSLVQVSGNTIYF. Using reference TRBV7-9 and TRBJ1-3 for the parts outside the CDR3, the full variable domain is DTGVSQNPRHKITKRGQNVTFRCDPISEHNRLYWYRQTLGQGPEFLTYFQNEAQLEKSRLLSDRFSAERPKGSFSTLEIQRTEQGDSAMYLCASSLVQVSGNTIYFGEGSWLTVV.

CDR3 protein: CASSKRGGAVNEQFF. The CDR3 DNA is TGCGCCAGCAGCAAACGGGGGGGGGCCGTCAATGAGCAGTTCTTC. This chain uses TRBV4-3 with TRBJ2-1; 8 bases align to TRBD2. Germline V gene data show CDR1 as LGHNA and CDR2 as YSLEER. J gave up 6 bases and V 5 bases, and 9 bases lay outside the gene matches. This CDR3 is 15 amino acids long.

This sequence joins TRBV4-1 and TRBJ1-5; D is perhaps TRBD1 (6 bases). The CDR3 length is 15 residues. Germline V gene sequence: CDR1 MGHRA, CDR2 YSYEKL. The germline V and J ends were trimmed by 3 bases and 10 bases, with 19 bases remaining between them. This CDR3 reads CASSQEDRLKNPQHF. The CDR3 nucleotides read TGCGCCAGCAGCCAGGAAGACAGGTTGAAAAATCCCCAGCATTTT.

The genes are TRBV27 and TRBJ2-2; D gene unclear. This CDR3 comprises 11 residues. Trimming shortened V by 8 bases and J by 5 bases, and 6 bases separated the two germline ends. Germline lookup yields CDR1 MNHEY and CDR2 SMNVEV (reference sequence). The CDR3 DNA follows: TGTGCCAGCGGAGAAACCGGGGAGCTGTTTTTT. It encodes CASGETGELFF.

The V call is TRBV5-5, the J call TRBJ2-7; weak D call: TRBD1 (5 bases). Germline V gene lookup returns CDR1 SGHKS and CDR2 YYEKEE (reference sequence). CDR3 length: 16 residues. V lost 2 bases, J lost 4 bases, and 19 bases lay in between. CDR3 loop: CASSFQPDRAFYEQYF. The CDR3 DNA follows: TGTGCCAGCAGCTTCCAACCTGACAGAGCCTTTTACGAGCAGTACTTC.

This clone has just a few counts. An end of the junction differs from the germline gene, which may be a read error. CDR3 sequence: CASREGVESSPLHF. The CDR3 DNA follows: TGTGCCAGCAGGGAAGGTGTGGAGAGTTCACCCCTCCACTTT. The chain joins TRBV6-1 to TRBJ1-6, with D uncertain. This CDR3 is 14 amino acids long. From germline, CDR1 is MNHNS and CDR2 SASEGT.

The V gene is TRBV4-1, the J gene TRBJ1-4; the D is unclear. The germline gives CDR1 MGHRA, CDR2 YSYEKL. The CDR3 covers 15 residues. V dropped 0 bases and J dropped 5 bases, with 10 bases sitting between them. CDR3 in amino acids: CASSQEARENEKLFF. CDR3 coding DNA: TGCGCCAGCAGCCAAGAAGCCCGGGAGAATGAAAAACTGTTTTTT.

This chain uses TRBV16 with TRBJ2-3, with D possibly TRBD1 on 6 matching bases. The length of the CDR3 is 14 residues. V dropped 4 bases and J dropped 2 bases, with 10 bases sitting between them. Germline CDR1 KGHSY, CDR2 FQNENV. The CDR3 region has the DNA TGTGCCAGCAGCCTGGACAGAAACACAGATACGCAGTATTTT. It yields the protein CASSLDRNTDTQYF. The complete variable domain, with remaining parts taken from reference TRBV16 and TRBJ2-3, reads GEEVAQTPKHLVRGEGQKAKLYCAPIKGHSYVFWYQQVLKNEFKFLISFQNENVFDETGMPKERFSAKCLPNSPCSLEIQATKLEDSAVYFCASSLDRNTDTQYFGPGTRLTVL.

The CDR3 protein is CASSIRGTPYEQYF. CDR3 in DNA: TGTGCCAGTAGTATTCGGGGGACCCCCTACGAGCAGTACTTC. The chain is built from TRBV19 and TRBJ2-7, with D tentatively TRBD2 (6 bases). Germline V gene sequence: CDR1 LNHDA, CDR2 SQIVND (reference sequence). This CDR3 region has 14 residues. Trimming left V 3 bases short and J 2 bases short, with 11 bases between.

This clone has just a few counts. The chain combines TRBV9 with TRBJ2-5; 10 bases fit TRBD1. Germline CDR1 reads SGDLS; CDR2 reads YYNGEE. CDR3 length equals 14 residues. Trimming took 3 bases from V and 4 from J; bases not matched to a gene: 3. CDR3 in DNA: TGTGCCAGCAGCGCCGACAGGGGGCGAGAGACCCAGTACTTC. It is translated as CASSADRGRETQYF.

This clone was detected once. This chain links TRBV7-7 with TRBJ2-5; 7 positions agree with TRBD2. The CDR3 contains 16 residues. V lost 3 bases, J lost 5 bases, and 12 bases stayed unmatched. The germline V gene encodes CDR1 SSHAT and CDR2 FNYEAQ (reference sequence). CDR3 DNA sequence: TGTGCCAGCAGCTTTATTCCCCCTTTGGGAGGGGAGACCCAGTACTTC. Amino acid sequence: CASSFIPPLGGETQYF.

This clone is categorized as hyperexpanded. The chain carries TRBV4-2 and TRBJ2-7; D gene unclear. The CDR3 runs to 12 residues. V shed 0 bases and J shed 4 bases, with 4 bases lying between them. Germline CDR1 reads LGHNA; CDR2 reads YNFKEQ. CDR3 sequence reads: CASSQDQYEQYF. CDR3 DNA sequence: TGTGCCAGCAGCCAAGATCAGTACGAGCAGTACTTC.

The chain combines TRBV11-3 with TRBJ1-5; 8 bases are shared with TRBD1. The trim removed 7 bases at V and 3 bases at J, leaving 8 bases unmatched. This CDR3 is 15 amino acids long. The germline V gene encodes CDR1 SGHNT and CDR2 YENEEA. The CDR3 here is CASTDRTGPNQPQHF. In DNA form, the CDR3 reads TGTGCCAGCACCGACCGGACAGGGCCCAATCAGCCCCAGCATTTT.

By frequency in the sample, this clone is large. J is TRBJ1-6 and V is TRBV5-1; weak D call: TRBD1 (6 bases). The CDR3 spans 16 residues. V was cut by 3 bases and J by 7 bases, with 17 bases left in between. Germline values: CDR1 SGHRS, CDR2 YFSETQ. The CDR3 DNA is TGCGCCAGCAGCTACTTAGGTGGCCAGGGGAATTCACCCCTCCACTTT. Protein: CASSYLGGQGNSPLHF.

This chain connects TRBV5-5 to TRBJ1-6, with D perhaps matching TRBD1 (5 bases). Germline loops: CDR1 SGHKS, CDR2 YYEKEE (reference sequence). The V end lost 1 base, the J end lost 7 bases, and 21 bases lay between the germline ends. The CDR3 spans 18 residues. CDR3 in DNA: TGTGCCAGCAGCTTGAGTCGGAGGGACGAAGAGGGGAATTCACCCCTCCACTTT. Protein product: CASSLSRRDEEGNSPLHF.

The chain employs TRBV9 and TRBJ2-5; TRBD1 is a possible D gene (6 bases). This CDR3 comprises 16 residues. From germline, CDR1 is SGDLS and CDR2 YYNGEE. V lost 0 bases to trimming and J lost 5 bases, with 17 bases between them. CDR3 nucleotide sequence: TGTGCCAGCAGCGTAGCATACCGGACAGTTGGTGAGACCCAGTACTTC. Translating it yields CASSVAYRTVGETQYF. Complete variable domain (other parts from reference TRBV9 and TRBJ2-5): DSGVTQTPKHLITATGQRVTLRCSPRSGDLSVYWYQQSLDQGLQFLIQYYNGEERAKGNILERFSAQQFPDLHSELNLSSLELGDSALYFCASSVAYRTVGETQYFGPGTRLLVL.